Reported below is one T cell receptor (beta chain). Its antigen is currently unknown. Healthy bone marrow donors made up the cohort. A multiplex PCR was run with 60 Vbeta primers and 13 Jbeta primers. Assay used: immunoSEQ multiplex PCR; TCRdb lists only in-frame clones, some missing. Among about 120,000 clones listed, approximately 8.6% were seen once. This specimen belongs to a study of cytomegalovirus exposure and HLA in healthy donors. Study-level results: An assumption of roughly uniform sequencing depth across donors underlay the presence/absence analyses. In vitro assays verified that three CMV-associated chains recognized CMV antigens specifically. By a later analysis, the bulk of CMV-associated TCR beta chains appeared HLA-restricted.

CDR1 and CDR2 from the germline V gene are SGHDN and FVKESK. Trimming cost V 2 bases and J 7 bases; bases outside gene matches: 13. This CDR3 is 16 amino acids long. Sequences were obtained from PBMCs. This TCR derives from a woman in her forties in good health and CMV-seropositive. The chain links TRBV14 to TRBJ1-2; TRBD1 agrees at 7 bases. CDR3 bases: TGTGCCAGCAGCCAACGGACAGGCGATGGGAGTGGTGGCTACACCTTC. It specifies CASSQRTGDGSGGYTF.